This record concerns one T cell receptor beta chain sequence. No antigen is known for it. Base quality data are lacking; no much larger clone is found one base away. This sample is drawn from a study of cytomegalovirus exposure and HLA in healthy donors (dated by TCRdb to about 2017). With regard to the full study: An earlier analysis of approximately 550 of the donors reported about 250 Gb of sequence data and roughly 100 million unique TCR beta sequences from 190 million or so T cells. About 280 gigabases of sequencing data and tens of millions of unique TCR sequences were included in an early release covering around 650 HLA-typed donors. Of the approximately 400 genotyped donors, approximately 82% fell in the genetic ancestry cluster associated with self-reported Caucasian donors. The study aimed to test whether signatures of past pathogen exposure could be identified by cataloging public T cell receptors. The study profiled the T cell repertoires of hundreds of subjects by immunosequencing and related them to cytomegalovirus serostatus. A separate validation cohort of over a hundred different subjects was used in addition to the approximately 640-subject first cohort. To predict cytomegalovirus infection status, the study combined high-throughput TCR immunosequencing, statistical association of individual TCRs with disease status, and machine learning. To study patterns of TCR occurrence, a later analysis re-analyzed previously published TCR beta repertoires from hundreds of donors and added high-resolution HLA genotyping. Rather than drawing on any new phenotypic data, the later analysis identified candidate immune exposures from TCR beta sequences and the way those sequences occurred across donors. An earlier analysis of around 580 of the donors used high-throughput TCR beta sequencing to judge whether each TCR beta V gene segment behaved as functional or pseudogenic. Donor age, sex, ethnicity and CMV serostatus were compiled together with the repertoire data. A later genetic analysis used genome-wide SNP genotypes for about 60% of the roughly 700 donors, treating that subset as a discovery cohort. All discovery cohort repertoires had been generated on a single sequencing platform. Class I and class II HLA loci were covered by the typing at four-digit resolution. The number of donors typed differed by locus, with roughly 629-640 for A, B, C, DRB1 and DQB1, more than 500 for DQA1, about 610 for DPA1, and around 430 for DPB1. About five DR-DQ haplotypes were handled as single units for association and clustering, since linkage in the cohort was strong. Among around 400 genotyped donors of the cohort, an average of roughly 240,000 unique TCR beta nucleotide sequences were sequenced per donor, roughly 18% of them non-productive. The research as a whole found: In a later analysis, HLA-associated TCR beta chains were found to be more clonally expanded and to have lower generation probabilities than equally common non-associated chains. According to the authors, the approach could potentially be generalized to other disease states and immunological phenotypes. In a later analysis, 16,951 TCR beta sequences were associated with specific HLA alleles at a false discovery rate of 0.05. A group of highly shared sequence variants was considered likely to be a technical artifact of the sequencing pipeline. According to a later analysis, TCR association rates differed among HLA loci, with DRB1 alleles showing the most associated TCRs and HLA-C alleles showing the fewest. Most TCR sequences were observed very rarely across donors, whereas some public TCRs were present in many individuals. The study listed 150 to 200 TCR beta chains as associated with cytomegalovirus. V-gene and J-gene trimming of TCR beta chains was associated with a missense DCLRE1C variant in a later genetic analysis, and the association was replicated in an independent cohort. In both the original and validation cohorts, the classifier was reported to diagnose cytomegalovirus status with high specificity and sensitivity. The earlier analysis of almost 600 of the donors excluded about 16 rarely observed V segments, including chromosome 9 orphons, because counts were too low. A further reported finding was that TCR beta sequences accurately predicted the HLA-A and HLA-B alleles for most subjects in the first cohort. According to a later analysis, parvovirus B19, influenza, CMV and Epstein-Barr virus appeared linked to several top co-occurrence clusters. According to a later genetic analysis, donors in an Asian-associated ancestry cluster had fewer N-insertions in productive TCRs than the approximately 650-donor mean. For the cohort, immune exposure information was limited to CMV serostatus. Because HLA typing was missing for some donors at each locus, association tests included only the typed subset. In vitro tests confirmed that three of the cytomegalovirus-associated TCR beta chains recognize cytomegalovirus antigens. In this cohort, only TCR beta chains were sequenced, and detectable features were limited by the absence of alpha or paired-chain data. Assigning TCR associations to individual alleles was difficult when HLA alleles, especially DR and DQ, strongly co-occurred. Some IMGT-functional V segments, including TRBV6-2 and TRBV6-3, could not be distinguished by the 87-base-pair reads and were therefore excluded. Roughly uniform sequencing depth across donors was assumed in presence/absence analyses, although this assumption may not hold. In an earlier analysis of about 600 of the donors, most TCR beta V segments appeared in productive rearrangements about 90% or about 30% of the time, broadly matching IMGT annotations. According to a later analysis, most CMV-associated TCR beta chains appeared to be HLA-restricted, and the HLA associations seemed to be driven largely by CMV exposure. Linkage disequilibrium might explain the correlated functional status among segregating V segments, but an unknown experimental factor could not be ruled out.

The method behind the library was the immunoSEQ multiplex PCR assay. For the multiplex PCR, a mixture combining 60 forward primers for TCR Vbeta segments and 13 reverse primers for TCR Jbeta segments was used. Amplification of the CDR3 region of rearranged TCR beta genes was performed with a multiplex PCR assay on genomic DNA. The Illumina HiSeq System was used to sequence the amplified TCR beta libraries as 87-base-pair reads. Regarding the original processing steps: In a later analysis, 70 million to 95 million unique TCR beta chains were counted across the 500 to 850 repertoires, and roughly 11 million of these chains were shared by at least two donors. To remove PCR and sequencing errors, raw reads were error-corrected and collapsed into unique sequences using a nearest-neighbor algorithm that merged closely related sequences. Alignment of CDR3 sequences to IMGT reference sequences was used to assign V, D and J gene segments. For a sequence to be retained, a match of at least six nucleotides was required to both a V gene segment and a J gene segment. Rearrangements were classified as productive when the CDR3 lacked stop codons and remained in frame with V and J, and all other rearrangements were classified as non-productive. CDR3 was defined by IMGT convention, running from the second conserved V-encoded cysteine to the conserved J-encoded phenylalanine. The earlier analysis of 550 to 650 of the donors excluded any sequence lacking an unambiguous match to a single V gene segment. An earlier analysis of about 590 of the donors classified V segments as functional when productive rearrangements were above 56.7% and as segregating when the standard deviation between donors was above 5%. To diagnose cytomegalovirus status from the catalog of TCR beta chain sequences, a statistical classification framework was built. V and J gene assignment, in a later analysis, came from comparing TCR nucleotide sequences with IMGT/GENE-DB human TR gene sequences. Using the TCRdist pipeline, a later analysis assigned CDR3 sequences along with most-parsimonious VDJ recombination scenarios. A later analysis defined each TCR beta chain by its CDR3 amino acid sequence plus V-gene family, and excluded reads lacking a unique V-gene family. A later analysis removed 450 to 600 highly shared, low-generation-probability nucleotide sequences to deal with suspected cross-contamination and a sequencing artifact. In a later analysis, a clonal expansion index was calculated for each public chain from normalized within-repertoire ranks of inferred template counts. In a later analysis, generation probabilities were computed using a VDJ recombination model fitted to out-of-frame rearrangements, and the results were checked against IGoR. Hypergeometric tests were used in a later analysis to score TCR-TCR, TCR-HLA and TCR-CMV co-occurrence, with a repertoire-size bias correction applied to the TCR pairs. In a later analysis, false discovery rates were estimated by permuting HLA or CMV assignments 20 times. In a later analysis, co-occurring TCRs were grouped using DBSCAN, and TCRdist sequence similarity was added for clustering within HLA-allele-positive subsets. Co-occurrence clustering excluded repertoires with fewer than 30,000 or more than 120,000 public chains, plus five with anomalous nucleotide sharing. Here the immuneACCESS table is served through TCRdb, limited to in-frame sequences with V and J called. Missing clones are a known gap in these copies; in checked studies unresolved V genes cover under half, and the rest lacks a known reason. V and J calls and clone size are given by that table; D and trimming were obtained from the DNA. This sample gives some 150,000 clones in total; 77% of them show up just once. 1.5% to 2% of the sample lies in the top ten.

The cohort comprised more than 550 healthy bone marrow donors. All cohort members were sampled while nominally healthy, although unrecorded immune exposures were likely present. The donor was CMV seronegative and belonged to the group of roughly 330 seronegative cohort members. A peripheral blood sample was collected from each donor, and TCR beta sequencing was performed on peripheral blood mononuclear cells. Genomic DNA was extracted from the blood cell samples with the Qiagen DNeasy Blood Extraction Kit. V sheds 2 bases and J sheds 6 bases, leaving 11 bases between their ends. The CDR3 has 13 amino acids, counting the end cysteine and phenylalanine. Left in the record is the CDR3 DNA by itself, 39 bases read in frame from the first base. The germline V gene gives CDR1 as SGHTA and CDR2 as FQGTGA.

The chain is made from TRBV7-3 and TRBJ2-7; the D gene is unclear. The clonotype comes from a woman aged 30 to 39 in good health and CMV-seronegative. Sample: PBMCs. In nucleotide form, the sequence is TGTGCCAGCAGCTTACGAAGAGTCGGCGAGCAGTACTTC. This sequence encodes CASSLRRVGEQYF.